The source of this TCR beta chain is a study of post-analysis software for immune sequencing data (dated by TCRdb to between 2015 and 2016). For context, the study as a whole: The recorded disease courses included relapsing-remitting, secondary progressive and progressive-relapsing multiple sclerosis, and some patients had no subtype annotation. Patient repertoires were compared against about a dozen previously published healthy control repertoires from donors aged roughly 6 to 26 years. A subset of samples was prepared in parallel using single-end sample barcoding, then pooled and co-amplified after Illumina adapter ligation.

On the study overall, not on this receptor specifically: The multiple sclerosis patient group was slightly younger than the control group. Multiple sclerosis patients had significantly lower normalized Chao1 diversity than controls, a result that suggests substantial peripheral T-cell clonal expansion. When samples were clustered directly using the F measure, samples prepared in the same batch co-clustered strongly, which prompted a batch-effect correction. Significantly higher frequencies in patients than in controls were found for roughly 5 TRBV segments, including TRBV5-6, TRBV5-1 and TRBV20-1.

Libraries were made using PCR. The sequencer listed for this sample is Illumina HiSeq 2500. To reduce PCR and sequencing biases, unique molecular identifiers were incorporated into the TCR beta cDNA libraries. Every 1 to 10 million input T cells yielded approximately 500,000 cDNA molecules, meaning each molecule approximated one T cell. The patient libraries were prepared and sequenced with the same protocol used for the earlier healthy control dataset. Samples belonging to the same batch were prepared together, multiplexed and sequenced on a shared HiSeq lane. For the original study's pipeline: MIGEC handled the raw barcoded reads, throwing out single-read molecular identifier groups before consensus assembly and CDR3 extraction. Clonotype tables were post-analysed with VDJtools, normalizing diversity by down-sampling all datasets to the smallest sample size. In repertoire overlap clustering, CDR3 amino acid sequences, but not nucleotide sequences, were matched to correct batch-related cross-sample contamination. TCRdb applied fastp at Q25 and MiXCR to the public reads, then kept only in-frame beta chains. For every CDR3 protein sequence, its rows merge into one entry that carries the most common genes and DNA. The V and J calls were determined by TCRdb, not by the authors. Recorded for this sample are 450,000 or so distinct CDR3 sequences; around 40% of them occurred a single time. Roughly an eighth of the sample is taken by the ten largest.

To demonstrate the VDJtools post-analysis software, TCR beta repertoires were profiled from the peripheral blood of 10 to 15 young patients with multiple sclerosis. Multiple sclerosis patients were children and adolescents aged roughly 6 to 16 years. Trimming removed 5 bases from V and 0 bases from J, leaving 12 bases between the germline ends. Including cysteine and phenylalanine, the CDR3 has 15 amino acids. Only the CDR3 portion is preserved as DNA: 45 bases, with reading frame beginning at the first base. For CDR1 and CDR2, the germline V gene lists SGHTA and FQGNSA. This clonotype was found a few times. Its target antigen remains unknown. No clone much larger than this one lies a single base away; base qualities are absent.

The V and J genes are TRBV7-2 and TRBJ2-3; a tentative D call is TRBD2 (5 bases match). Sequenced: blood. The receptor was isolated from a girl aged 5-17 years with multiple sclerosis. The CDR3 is CASSPEAASTDTQYF. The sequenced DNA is TGTGCCAGCAGCCCGGAGGCAGCTAGCACAGATACGCAGTATTTT.